The 21 T cell receptor beta chains given below trace back to one sample, sequenced in a study of T-cell memory formation after mild COVID-19 (dated by TCRdb to about 2021). Libraries were built with 5' RACE. The reads were generated on an Illumina NovaSeq 6000. TCRdb's own reprocessing of the public reads used fastp at Q25 and MiXCR and kept productive beta chains. Rows are combined by CDR3 protein, so each entry shows the most common genes and DNA. For this sample there are approximately 300,000 distinct CDR3 sequences; about 16% appear just once. The ten largest clones represent approximately 23% of the sample. Sequenced input: PBMCs or a T cell subset sorted from them (not recorded which). The receptor source for this set is a man aged 18 to 30 who had mild COVID-19 (a few samples of this study predate the infection). The sample titles of this study are shuffled in the database, so cell type and time point are left out; the donor was told from shared clones.

The CDR3 coding sequence is TGTGCCAGCAGCTTAGCCAGGCGGGGTTCGGCTTTCTTT. Its protein is CASSLARRGSAFF. The V call is TRBV7-8, the J call TRBJ1-1; no firm D call. Germline assignment: CDR1 SGHVS and CDR2 FQNEAQ. Trimming cost V 0 bases and J 11 bases, with 13 bases left between them. CDR3 length equals 13 residues.

This clonotype has at least ten counts. This chain links TRBV5-5 with TRBJ1-2, with TRBD1 as a possible D gene (6 bases). Trimming removed 0 bases from V and 5 bases from J, with 8 bases in between. The CDR3 sequence is 13 residues long. Per germline, CDR1 SGHKS and CDR2 YYEKEE (reference sequence). CDR3 protein: CASSLVDRYGYTF. CDR3 sequence (DNA): TGTGCCAGCAGCTTGGTGGACAGATATGGCTACACCTTC.

This clonotype was observed a few times. This chain joins TRBV4-2 and TRBJ1-4, with 9 bases identical to TRBD1. V shed 1 base, J shed 4 bases, and the junction held 4 bases outside the gene matches. The CDR3 has 16 residues. The germline gives CDR1 LGHNA, CDR2 YNFKEQ. The CDR3 spells CASSQAGQGNNEKLFF. Written as DNA, the CDR3 is TGTGCCAGCAGCCAAGCGGGACAGGGCAATAATGAAAAACTGTTTTTT.

The J gene is TRBJ2-3, the V gene TRBV5-4, with 8 bases that match TRBD2. Germline V lookup: CDR1 SGHNT, CDR2 YYREEE (reference sequence). The CDR3 loop spans 15 amino acids. V shed 4 bases and J 2 bases; nucleotides not matched to a gene: 6. CDR3 nucleotide sequence: TGTGCCAGCAGCCCGGGGGGGGTACTCACAGATACGCAGTATTTT. Amino acid sequence: CASSPGGVLTDTQYF.

This clonotype turned up a few times. The chain uses TRBV5-1 and TRBJ2-3; 8 nucleotides match TRBD2. Germline values: CDR1 SGHRS, CDR2 YFSETQ. The V and J ends lost 6 bases and 1 base, in that order; junction bases with no gene match: 4. The CDR3 is 14 amino acids. Here the CDR3 DNA reads TGCGCCAGCACCCACGGGGGGGGCACAGATACGCAGTATTTT. Its translation is CASTHGGGTDTQYF. The full variable domain, completed using reference TRBV5-1 and TRBJ2-3, is KAGVTQTPRYLIKTRGQQVTLSCSPISGHRSVSWYQQTPGQGLQFLFEYFSETQRNKGNFPGRFSGRQFSNSRSEMNVSTLELGDSALYLCASTHGGGTDTQYFGPGTRLTVL.

In its sample, this clonotype was seen a few times. V is TRBV28 and J is TRBJ2-5, with D perhaps TRBD1 (5 bases). The CDR3 has 12 residues. Germline values: CDR1 MDHEN, CDR2 SYDVKM. Trimming stripped 7 bases from V and 5 bases from J, with 11 bases between. CDR3: CASTRAGETQYF. The CDR3 DNA sequence: TGTGCCAGCACCAGGGCTGGCGAGACCCAGTACTTC.

The count of this clonotype is one. The chain has TRBV18 and TRBJ2-2, with D perhaps matching TRBD1 or TRBD2 (5 bases each). Trimming cost V 6 bases and J 8 bases, with 13 bases left between them. This CDR3 has 13 amino acids. The germline CDR1 and CDR2 sequences are KGHSH and LQKENI. This CDR3 reads CASSSGTAGELFF. CDR3 coding DNA: TGTGCCAGCTCGTCCGGGACCGCAGGGGAGCTGTTTTTT.

This clonotype was seen a few times. The CDR3 is CASSYGTGGAAQHF. CDR3 sequence (DNA): TGTGCCAGCAGTTACGGGACAGGGGGGGCAGCCCAGCATTTT. The genes are TRBV27 and TRBJ1-5, with 11 bases matching TRBD1. With V trimmed by 4 bases and J by 11 bases, 7 bases remained unmatched. Germline V CDR1 and CDR2: MNHEY, SMNVEV (reference sequence). The CDR3 runs 14 residues.

This clonotype was picked up a small number of times. At one boundary the junction diverges from the germline segment, which might be a read error. J is TRBJ1-6 and V is TRBV12-3 or TRBV12-4, with a weak D call TRBD1 (5 bases). The CDR3 contains 12 residues. CDR3 nucleotide sequence: TGTGCCAGCAGTTTCGGGACGGCCCTTCTCTACTTT. Translating it yields CASSFGTALLYF.

V and J are TRBV24-1 and TRBJ2-2; perhaps TRBD1 as D (6 bases). Trimming stripped 10 bases from V and 3 bases from J, with 14 bases between. Germline-derived CDR1 and CDR2 are KGHDR and SFDVKD. The CDR3 runs to 14 residues. Here the CDR3 DNA reads TGTGCCACGGAACAGGGCGGACACACCGGGGAGCTGTTTTTT. Protein product: CATEQGGHTGELFF.

This clonotype was recorded a few times. The chain is built from TRBV4-2 and TRBJ1-1; 7 bases are a match to TRBD1. Germline CDR1 is LGHNA and CDR2 is YNFKEQ. This CDR3 is built from 16 residues. V was clipped by 0 bases and J by 1 base; unmatched bases: 5. The CDR3 loop is CASSQDHGTENTEAFF. CDR3 sequence (DNA): TGTGCCAGCAGCCAAGATCACGGGACAGAGAACACTGAAGCTTTCTTT.

The chain links TRBV7-9 to TRBJ2-3; no clear D. Trimming removed 4 bases from V and 5 bases from J, with 10 bases in between. The CDR3 loop spans 13 amino acids. CDR1 and CDR2 (germline): SEHNR, FQNEAQ (reference sequence). The CDR3 spells CASSSHGKDTQYF. In DNA form, the CDR3 reads TGTGCCAGCAGCTCGCACGGAAAAGATACGCAGTATTTT.

The J gene is TRBJ2-5, the V gene TRBV19, with a possible D match to TRBD1 (5 bases). The CDR3 totals 14 residues. The germline V gene has CDR1 LNHDA and CDR2 SQIVND (reference sequence). V lost 4 bases, J lost 4 bases, and 13 bases lay in between. The CDR3 is CASSTQGGAETQYF. CDR3 DNA: TGTGCCAGTAGTACCCAGGGTGGGGCAGAGACCCAGTACTTC.

This clonotype has only one observation. The chain links TRBV7-9 to TRBJ2-3; D not certain. The ends were cut back, 6 bases at V and 2 bases at J, with 6 bases in the middle. The CDR3 is 12 amino acids. Germline-derived CDR1 and CDR2 are SEHNR and FQNEAQ (reference sequence). The CDR3 protein is CASSAATDTQYF. The CDR3 bases are TGTGCCAGCAGTGCGGCCACAGATACGCAGTATTTT. Full variable domain (rest looked up from reference TRBV7-9 and TRBJ2-3): DTGVSQNPRHKITKRGQNVTFRCDPISEHNRLYWYRQTLGQGPEFLTYFQNEAQLEKSRLLSDRFSAERPKGSFSTLEIQRTEQGDSAMYLCASSAATDTQYFGPGTRLTVL.

J is TRBJ2-3 and V is TRBV27; the D gene could be TRBD1 or TRBD2 (6 bases each). The V gene lost 4 bases and the J gene lost 5 bases, with 10 bases spanning the gap. From germline, CDR1 is MNHEY and CDR2 SMNVEV (reference sequence). This CDR3 spans 13 amino acids. CDR3 amino acids: CASSWGAGDTQYF. The CDR3 DNA follows: TGTGCCAGCAGTTGGGGGGCAGGAGATACGCAGTATTTT.

This clonotype was seen only a few times. The V call is TRBV7-9, the J call TRBJ2-1; D remains unclear. The CDR3 sequence is 12 residues long. Germline CDR1 is SEHNR and CDR2 is FQNEAQ (reference sequence). The V end lost 3 bases, the J end lost 3 bases, and 3 bases lay between the germline ends. CDR3 sequence (DNA): TGTGCCAGCAGCTTGGTCTACAATGAGCAGTTCTTC. It is translated as CASSLVYNEQFF.

The genes are TRBV6-1 and TRBJ2-3, with D uncertain. The CDR3 consists of 16 residues. The V and J ends lost 3 bases and 0 bases respectively, with 13 bases between them. Germline V gives CDR1 MNHNS, CDR2 SASEGT. This chain's CDR3 is CASSERQAQSTDTQYF. CDR3 in DNA: TGTGCCAGCAGTGAGAGGCAGGCGCAAAGCACAGATACGCAGTATTTT.

This clonotype has just a few counts. The chain has TRBV20-1 and TRBJ1-1; D is possibly TRBD1 (5 bases). V was clipped by 0 bases and J by 4 bases, with 18 bases between them. CDR3 length: 16 amino acids. Germline V gene data show CDR1 as DFQATT and CDR2 as SNEGSKA (reference sequence). The chain's CDR3 is CSARDIGRPGGTEAFF. The CDR3 coding sequence is TGCAGTGCTAGAGATATCGGACGGCCGGGGGGCACTGAAGCTTTCTTT.

This clonotype was counted only a few times. V usage is TRBV6-6 and J usage is TRBJ1-1, with 7 bases that match TRBD1. Germline V gene data show CDR1 as MNHNY and CDR2 as SVGAGI (reference sequence). With 2 bases clipped from V and 0 bases from J, the junction kept 15 bases outside the gene matches. The CDR3 is 19 residues long. CDR3 bases: TGTGCCAGCAGTTACGGCTACAACAGGGGCGCCTACATGAACACTGAAGCTTTCTTT. The encoded protein is CASSYGYNRGAYMNTEAFF.

This clonotype was found a few times. The rearrangement links TRBV6-6 to TRBJ1-2; 7 nucleotides agree with TRBD1. With V trimmed by 8 bases and J by 3 bases, 6 bases remained unmatched. The CDR3 loop spans 13 amino acids. CDR1 and CDR2 from the germline V gene are MNHNY and SVGAGI (reference sequence). The CDR3 nucleotides read TGTGCCAGCTCCGAAACAGGGGACTATGGCTACACCTTC. Amino acid sequence: CASSETGDYGYTF.

This chain joins TRBV5-1 and TRBJ2-1; 8 nucleotides match TRBD1. From germline, CDR1 is SGHRS and CDR2 YFSETQ. V was clipped by 2 bases and J by 2 bases; unmatched bases: 3. The CDR3 has 15 residues. CDR3 amino acids: CASSFGTGPYNEQFF. Here the CDR3 DNA reads TGCGCCAGCAGCTTTGGGACAGGACCCTACAATGAGCAGTTCTTC.